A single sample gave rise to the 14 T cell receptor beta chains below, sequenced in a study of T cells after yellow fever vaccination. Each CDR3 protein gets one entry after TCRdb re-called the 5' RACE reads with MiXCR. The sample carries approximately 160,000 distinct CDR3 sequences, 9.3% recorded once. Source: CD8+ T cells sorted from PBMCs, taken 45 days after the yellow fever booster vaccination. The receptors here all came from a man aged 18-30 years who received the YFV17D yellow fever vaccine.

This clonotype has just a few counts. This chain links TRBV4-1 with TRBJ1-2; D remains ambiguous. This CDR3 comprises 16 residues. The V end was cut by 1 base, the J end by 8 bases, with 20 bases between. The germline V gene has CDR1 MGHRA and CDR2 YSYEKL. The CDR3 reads CASSQVYWSTLGGYTF. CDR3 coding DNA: TGCGCCAGCAGCCAAGTTTATTGGAGCACTCTGGGCGGCTACACCTTC.

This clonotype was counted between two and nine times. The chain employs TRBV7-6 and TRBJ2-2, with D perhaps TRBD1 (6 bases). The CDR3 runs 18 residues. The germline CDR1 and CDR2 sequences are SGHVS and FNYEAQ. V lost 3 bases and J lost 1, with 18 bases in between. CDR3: CASSFYLGGRMNTGELFF. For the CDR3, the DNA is TGTGCCAGCAGCTTTTACCTTGGGGGCAGAATGAACACCGGGGAGCTGTTTTTT.

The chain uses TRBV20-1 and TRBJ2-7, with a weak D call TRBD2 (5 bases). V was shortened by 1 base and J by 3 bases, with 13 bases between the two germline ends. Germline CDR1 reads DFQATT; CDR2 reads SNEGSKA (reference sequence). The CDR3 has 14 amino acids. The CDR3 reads CSARGGISDYEQYV. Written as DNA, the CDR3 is TGCAGTGCTAGAGGAGGGATCAGCGACTACGAGCAGTACGTC.

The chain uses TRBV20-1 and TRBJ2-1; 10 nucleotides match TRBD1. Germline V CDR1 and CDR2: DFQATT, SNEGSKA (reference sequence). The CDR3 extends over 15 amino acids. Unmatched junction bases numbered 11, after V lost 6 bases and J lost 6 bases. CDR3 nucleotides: TGCAGTGCGGGCCCGGGACAGGGGTCTTTCAATGAGCAGTTCTTC. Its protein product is CSAGPGQGSFNEQFF.

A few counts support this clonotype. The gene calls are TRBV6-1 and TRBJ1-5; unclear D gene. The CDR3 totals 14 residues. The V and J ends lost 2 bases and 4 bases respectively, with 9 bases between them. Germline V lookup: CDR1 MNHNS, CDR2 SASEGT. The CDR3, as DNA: TGTGCCAGCAGTGAACATCGGGGAAATCAGCCCCAGCATTTT. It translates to CASSEHRGNQPQHF.

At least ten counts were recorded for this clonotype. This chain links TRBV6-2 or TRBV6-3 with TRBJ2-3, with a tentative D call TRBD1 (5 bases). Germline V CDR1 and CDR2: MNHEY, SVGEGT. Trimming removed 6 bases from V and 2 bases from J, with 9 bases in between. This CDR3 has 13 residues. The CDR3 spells CASRDGATDTQYF. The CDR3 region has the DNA TGTGCCAGCAGGGATGGGGCCACAGATACGCAGTATTTT.

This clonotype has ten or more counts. The CDR3, as DNA: TGCAGTGCTAGTGAGGGAGACAGGGACACCGGGGAGCTGTTTTTT. It translates to CSASEGDRDTGELFF. The J gene is TRBJ2-2, the V gene TRBV20-1; 7 positions match TRBD1. Trimming cost V 3 bases and J 3 bases; bases outside gene matches: 7. This CDR3 region has 15 residues. Germline CDR1 is DFQATT and CDR2 is SNEGSKA (reference sequence).

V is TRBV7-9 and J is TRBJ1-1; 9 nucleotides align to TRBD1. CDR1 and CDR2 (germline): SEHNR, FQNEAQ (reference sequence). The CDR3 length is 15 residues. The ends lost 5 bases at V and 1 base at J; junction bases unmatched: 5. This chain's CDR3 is CASSPPGQGNTEAFF. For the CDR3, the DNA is TGTGCCAGCAGCCCGCCGGGACAGGGGAACACTGAAGCTTTCTTT.

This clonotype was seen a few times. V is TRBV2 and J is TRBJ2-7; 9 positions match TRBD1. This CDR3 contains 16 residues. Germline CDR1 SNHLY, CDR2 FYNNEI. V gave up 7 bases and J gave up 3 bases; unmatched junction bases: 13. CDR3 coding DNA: TGTGCCAGCAATACCCCCGGGACAGGGTTGAGCTACGAGCAGTACTTC. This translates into CASNTPGTGLSYEQYF.

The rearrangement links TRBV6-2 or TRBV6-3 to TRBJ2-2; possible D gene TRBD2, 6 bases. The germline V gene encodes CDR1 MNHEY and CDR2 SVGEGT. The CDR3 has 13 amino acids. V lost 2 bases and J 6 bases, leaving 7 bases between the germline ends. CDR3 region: CASSYTGAGELFF. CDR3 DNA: TGTGCCAGCAGTTACACGGGGGCCGGGGAGCTGTTTTTT.

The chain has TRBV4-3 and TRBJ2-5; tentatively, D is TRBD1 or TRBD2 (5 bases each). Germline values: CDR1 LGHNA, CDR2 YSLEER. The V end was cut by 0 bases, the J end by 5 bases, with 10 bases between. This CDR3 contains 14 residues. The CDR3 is CASSQDMGVETQYF. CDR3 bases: TGCGCCAGCAGCCAAGATATGGGGGTCGAGACCCAGTACTTC.

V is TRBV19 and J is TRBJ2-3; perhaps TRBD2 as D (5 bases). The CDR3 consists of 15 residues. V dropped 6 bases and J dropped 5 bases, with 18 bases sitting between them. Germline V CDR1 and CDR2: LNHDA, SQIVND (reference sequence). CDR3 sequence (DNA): TGTGCCAGTAGGGAGGTCGAGGGTTGGGGAGATACGCAGTATTTT. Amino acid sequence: CASREVEGWGDTQYF. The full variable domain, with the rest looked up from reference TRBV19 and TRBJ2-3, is DGGITQSPKYLFRKEGQNVTLSCEQNLNHDAMYWYRQDPGQGLRLIYYSQIVNDFQKGDIAEGYSVSREKKESFPLTVTSAQKNPTAFYLCASREVEGWGDTQYFGPGTRLTVL.

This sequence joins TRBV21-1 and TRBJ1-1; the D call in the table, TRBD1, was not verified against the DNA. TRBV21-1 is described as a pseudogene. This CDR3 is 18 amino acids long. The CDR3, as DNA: TGTGCCAGCAGCATCCGGGACAGCGACTCGCGGCTACCCCGTGAAGCTTTCTTT. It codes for CASSIRDSDSRLPREAFF.

The CDR3 region is CATSRDLVRDGYEQYF. The CDR3 bases are TGTGCCACCAGCAGAGATTTAGTCCGGGACGGCTACGAGCAGTACTTC. The chain has TRBV15 and TRBJ2-7, with D possibly called TRBD1 or TRBD2 (5 bases each). The CDR3 loop spans 16 amino acids. The germline CDR1 and CDR2 sequences are LNHNV and YYDKDF (reference sequence). V lost 0 bases, J lost 3 bases, and 15 bases lay in between. The full variable domain, completed using reference TRBV15 and TRBJ2-7, is DAMVIQNPRYQVTQFGKPVTLSCSQTLNHNVMYWYQQKSSQAPKLLFHYYDKDFNNEADTPDNFQSRRPNTSFCFLDIRSPGLGDTAMYLCATSRDLVRDGYEQYFGPGTRLTVT.